This TCR beta chain was captured by sequencing in a study of blood T cell repertoires in COVID-19. The wider study: Collection of acute and convalescent COVID-19 samples took place in the United States, Italy and Spain. The analysed material was cDNA or gDNA that came from T cells, B-cell-depleted T cells, or PBMCs.

A Seattle source enrolled patients during active infection and followed them longitudinally. Points on this clone: Germline and junction disagree at one end, which may indicate a read error.

Sequencing used immunoSEQ multiplex PCR; TCRdb keeps in-frame clones, though not all of them. The sample includes hundreds of thousands of clones, around 88% seen only once; the top ten take 10% to 15%. The germline CDR1 and CDR2 sequences are SNHLY and FYNNEI. The CDR3 length is 15 residues. The rearrangement joins TRBV2 to TRBJ2-7, with TRBD1 identical over 7 bases. The sequence was obtained from a woman between 45 and 60 years old with COVID-19, enrolled during active disease. Sequenced material: peripheral blood. The CDR3 spells CASSEALQGVLSGSF. CDR3 coding DNA: TGTGCCAGCAGTGAAGCGCTTCAGGGGGTCCTGTCTGGATCCTTC.